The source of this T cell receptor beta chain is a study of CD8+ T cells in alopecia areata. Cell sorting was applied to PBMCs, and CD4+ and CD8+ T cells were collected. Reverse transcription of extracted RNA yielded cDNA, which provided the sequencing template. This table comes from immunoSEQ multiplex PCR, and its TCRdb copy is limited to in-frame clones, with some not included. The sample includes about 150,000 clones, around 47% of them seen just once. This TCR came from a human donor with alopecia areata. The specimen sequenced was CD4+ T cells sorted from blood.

CDR3 bases: TGTGCCAGCAGCAAATCGCGGGAGCCCTACAATGAGCAGTTCTTC. It encodes CASSKSREPYNEQFF. The chain is built from TRBV21-1 and TRBJ2-1; TRBD2 is the table's D call and was not checked against the DNA. TRBV21-1 is reported as a pseudogene. The length of the CDR3 is 15 residues.